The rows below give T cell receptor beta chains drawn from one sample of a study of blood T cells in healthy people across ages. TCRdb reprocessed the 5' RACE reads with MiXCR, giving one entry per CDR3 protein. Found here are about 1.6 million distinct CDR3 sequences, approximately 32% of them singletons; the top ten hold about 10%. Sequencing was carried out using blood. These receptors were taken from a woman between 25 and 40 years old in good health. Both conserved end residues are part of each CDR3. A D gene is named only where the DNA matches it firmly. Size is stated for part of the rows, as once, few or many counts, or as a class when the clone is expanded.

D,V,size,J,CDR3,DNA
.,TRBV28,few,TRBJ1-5,CASTPRDLQNGNQPQHF,TGTGCCAGCACCCCTCGGGATCTCCAAAATGGCAATCAGCCCCAGCATTTT
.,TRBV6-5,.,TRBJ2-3,CASSFRAGDEDTQYF,TGTGCCAGCAGTTTTCGGGCGGGTGATGAGGATACGCAGTATTTT
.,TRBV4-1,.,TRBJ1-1,CASSQEAQVDTEAFF,TGCGCCAGCAGCCAAGAGGCACAGGTGGACACTGAAGCTTTCTTT
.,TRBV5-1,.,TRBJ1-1,CASSSFPTVNTEAFF,TGCGCCAGCAGCTCATTTCCGACGGTGAACACTGAAGCTTTCTTT
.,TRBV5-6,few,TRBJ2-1,CASSLGTLPSYNEQFF,TGTGCCAGCAGCTTAGGTACACTGCCCTCCTACAATGAGCAGTTCTTC
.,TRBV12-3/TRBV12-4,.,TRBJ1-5,CASSLSDNQPQHF,TGTGCCAGCAGTTTATCGGACAATCAGCCCCAGCATTTT
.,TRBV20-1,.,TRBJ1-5,CSAFRAGGNQPQHF,TGCAGTGCTTTTAGAGCGGGAGGCAATCAGCCCCAGCATTTT
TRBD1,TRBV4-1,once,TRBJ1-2,CASSPAGQGALGYTF,TGCGCCAGCAGCCCCGCGGGACAGGGGGCGCTTGGCTACACCTTC
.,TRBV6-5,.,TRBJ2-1,CASGPNYNEQFF,TGTGCCAGCGGGCCAAACTACAATGAGCAGTTCTTC
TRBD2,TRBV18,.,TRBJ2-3,CASSPPRGTSGTDTQYF,TGTGCCAGCTCACCACCGCGAGGGACTAGCGGCACAGATACGCAGTATTTT
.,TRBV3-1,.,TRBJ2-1,CASSQGTFGEQFF,TGTGCCAGCAGCCAAGGGACGTTCGGTGAGCAGTTCTTC
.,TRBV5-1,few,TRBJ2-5,CANSLAWGQETQYF,TGCGCCAACAGCTTGGCGTGGGGCCAAGAGACCCAGTACTTC
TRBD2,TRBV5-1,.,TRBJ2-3,CASSLRLAGGPSTDTQYF,TGCGCCAGCAGCTTGCGACTAGCGGGAGGGCCTAGCACAGATACGCAGTATTTT
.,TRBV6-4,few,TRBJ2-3,CAAGPTDTQYF,TGTGCCGCCGGTCCCACAGATACGCAGTATTTT
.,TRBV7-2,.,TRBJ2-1,CASSSLTSNEQFF,TGTGCCAGCAGCTCCCTAACTAGTAATGAGCAGTTCTTC
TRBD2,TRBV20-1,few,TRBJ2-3,CSAPLAGGGTDTQYF,TGCAGTGCTCCCTTAGCGGGGGGCGGCACAGATACGCAGTATTTT
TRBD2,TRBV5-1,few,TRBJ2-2,CASSLAGTSFGELFF,TGCGCCAGCAGCTTGGCAGGGACTAGCTTCGGGGAGCTGTTTTTT
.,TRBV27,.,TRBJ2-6,CASSPEVPGANVLTF,TGTGCCAGCAGCCCGGAAGTCCCTGGGGCCAACGTCCTGACTTTC
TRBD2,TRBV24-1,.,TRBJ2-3,CATSDIDAGDTDTQYF,TGTGCCACCAGTGATATCGACGCGGGAGACACAGATACGCAGTATTTT
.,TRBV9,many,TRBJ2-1,CASSVEPNSYNEQFF,TGTGCCAGCAGCGTAGAGCCCAACTCCTACAATGAGCAGTTCTTC
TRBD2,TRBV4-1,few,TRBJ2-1,CASSREVPGGGMNNEQFF,TGCGCCAGCAGCCGAGAGGTCCCAGGCGGGGGAATGAACAATGAGCAGTTCTTC
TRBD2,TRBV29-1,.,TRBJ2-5,CSAGNGGGATQYF,TGCAGCGCGGGCAATGGGGGAGGGGCGACCCAGTACTTC
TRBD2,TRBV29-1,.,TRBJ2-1,CSVVGVGGGYNEQFF,TGCAGCGTTGTGGGTGTGGGGGGAGGGTACAATGAGCAGTTCTTC
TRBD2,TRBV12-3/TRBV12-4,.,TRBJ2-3,CASSFDSSGSTDTQYF,TGTGCCAGCAGTTTCGATTCTAGCGGGAGCACAGATACGCAGTATTTT
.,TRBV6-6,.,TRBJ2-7,CASSYSISRGGSEQYF,TGTGCCAGCAGTTACTCTATATCTAGGGGGGGATCCGAGCAGTACTTC
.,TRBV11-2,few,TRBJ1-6,CASSGYYNSPLHF,TGTGCCAGCAGCGGGTATTATAATTCACCCCTCCACTTT
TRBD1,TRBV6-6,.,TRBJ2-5,CASTGQGQETQYF,TGTGCCAGCACGGGACAGGGACAAGAGACCCAGTACTTC
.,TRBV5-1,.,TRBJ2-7,CASSDTSGPYEQYF,TGCGCCAGCAGCGATACCTCTGGCCCCTACGAGCAGTACTTC
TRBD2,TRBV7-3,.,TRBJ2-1,CASNQAGGRKYNEQFF,TGTGCCAGCAACCAAGCGGGAGGGAGGAAGTACAATGAGCAGTTCTTC
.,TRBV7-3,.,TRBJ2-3,CASRPGQDITDTQYF,TGTGCCAGCAGGCCCGGGCAGGACATTACAGATACGCAGTATTTT
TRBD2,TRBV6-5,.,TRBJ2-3,CASSYALVGARVGGPADTQYF,TGTGCCAGCAGTTATGCACTAGTTGGGGCTCGGGTGGGAGGGCCAGCAGATACGCAGTATTTT
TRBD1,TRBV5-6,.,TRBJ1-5,CASSLYKGAHQPQHF,TGTGCCAGCAGCTTGTACAAGGGGGCTCATCAGCCCCAGCATTTT
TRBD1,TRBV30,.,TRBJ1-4,CAWSGQGRGKEKLFF,TGTGCCTGGAGCGGACAGGGGAGGGGCAAAGAAAAACTGTTTTTT
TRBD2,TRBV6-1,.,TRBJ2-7,CASSSGLAGTFYSYEQYF,TGTGCCAGCAGCTCGGGACTAGCGGGAACATTCTACTCCTACGAGCAGTACTTC
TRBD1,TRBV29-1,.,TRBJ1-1,CSLSTGGGTEAFF,TGCAGCCTCTCGACAGGGGGCGGAACTGAAGCTTTCTTT
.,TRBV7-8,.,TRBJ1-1,CASSEGSLDTEAFF,TGTGCCAGCAGCGAGGGATCTCTCGACACTGAAGCTTTCTTT
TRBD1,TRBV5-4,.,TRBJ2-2,CASSSNRGANGELFF,TGTGCCAGCAGCTCAAACAGGGGAGCTAACGGGGAGCTGTTTTTT
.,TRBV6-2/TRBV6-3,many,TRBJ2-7,CASSYGLAQSSYEQYF,TGTGCCAGCAGTTACGGGCTAGCGCAAAGCTCCTACGAGCAGTACTTC
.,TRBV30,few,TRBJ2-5,CAWSVSVGGPVAQETQYF,TGTGCCTGGAGTGTATCCGTGGGAGGCCCTGTAGCCCAAGAGACCCAGTACTTC
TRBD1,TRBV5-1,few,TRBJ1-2,CASSPLTGGADGYTF,TGCGCCAGCAGCCCCTTGACAGGGGGCGCGGATGGCTACACCTTC
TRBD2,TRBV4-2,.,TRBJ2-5,CASSHDHGGETQYF,TGTGCCAGCAGCCACGACCACGGGGGGGAGACCCAGTACTTC
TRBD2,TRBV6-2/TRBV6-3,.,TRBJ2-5,CASSSLTSGRGVEPRQTQYF,TGTGCCAGCAGCTCCCTGACTAGCGGGAGAGGTGTGGAGCCAAGACAGACCCAGTACTTC
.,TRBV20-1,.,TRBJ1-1,CSASWGRGTEAFF,TGCAGTGCTAGCTGGGGGAGGGGGACTGAAGCTTTCTTT
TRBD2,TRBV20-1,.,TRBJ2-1,CSATRPSGEPSSYNEQFF,TGCAGTGCTACTCGGCCTAGCGGGGAGCCAAGCTCCTACAATGAGCAGTTCTTC
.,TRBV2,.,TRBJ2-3,CASSPNEGGDTQYF,TGTGCCAGCAGCCCCAACGAGGGGGGGGATACGCAGTATTTT
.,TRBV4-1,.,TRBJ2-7,CASSYPGKGGYEQYF,TGCGCCAGCAGCTATCCCGGGAAGGGGGGGTACGAGCAGTACTTC
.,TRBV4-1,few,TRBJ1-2,CASRAGQGDSYGYTF,TGCGCCAGCAGAGCCGGCCAGGGTGATAGCTATGGCTACACCTTC
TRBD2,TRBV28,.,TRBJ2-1,CASSAPVAGVNEQFF,TGTGCCAGCAGTGCGCCAGTAGCGGGAGTAAATGAGCAGTTCTTC
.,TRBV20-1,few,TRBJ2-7,CSARGTQGGIPYEQYF,TGCAGTGCTAGGGGGACCCAGGGGGGTATCCCCTACGAGCAGTACTTC
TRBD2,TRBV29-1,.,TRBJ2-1,CSVVGLVGGEQFF,TGCAGCGTTGTCGGACTAGTGGGAGGTGAGCAGTTCTTC
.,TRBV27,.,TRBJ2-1,CASSPLNSLHNEQFF,TGTGCCAGCAGTCCCCTAAACTCGCTACATAATGAGCAGTTCTTC
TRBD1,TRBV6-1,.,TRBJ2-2,CASGSGTGTGELFF,TGTGCCAGCGGTTCCGGGACAGGGACCGGGGAGCTGTTTTTT
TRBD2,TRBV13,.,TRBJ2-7,CASSPSGIHEQYF,TGTGCCAGCAGCCCTAGCGGGATCCACGAGCAGTACTTC
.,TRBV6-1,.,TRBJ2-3,CASSPRGAISTDTQYF,TGTGCCAGCAGTCCCCGTGGGGCTATCAGCACAGATACGCAGTATTTT